These T cell receptor beta chains were read from a single sample in a study of cytomegalovirus exposure and HLA in healthy donors. The table came from immunoSEQ multiplex PCR; TCRdb's copy has only in-frame clones and leaves some out. This table lists 45,000 to 70,000 clones. The sequencing input was PBMCs. All receptors come from a woman between 50 and 59 years old in good health and CMV-seropositive. The CDR3 runs from the conserved cysteine through the conserved F or W. Fields, in order: D gene, J gene, V gene, CDR3 DNA, CDR3 protein. D genes are given only for firm matches.

>TRBD2|TRBJ2-7|TRBV7-9
TGTGCCAGCAGCTTAGTGGGGGGGGAACACTACGAGCAGTACTTC
CASSLVGGEHYEQYF
>NA|TRBJ1-1|TRBV6-1
TGTGCCAGCAGTAACCTACAGGGCTCTGGGGCTTTCTTT
CASSNLQGSGAFF
>NA|TRBJ1-3|TRBV10-2
TGCGCCAGCAGTACAGGGAGATCTGGAAACACCATATATTTT
CASSTGRSGNTIYF
>NA|TRBJ2-7|TRBV6-1
TGTGCCAGCAGTTCAGGGCACTACGAGCAGTACTTC
CASSSGHYEQYF
>NA|TRBJ2-3|TRBV7-2
TGTGCCAGCAGCTTAGGCGCTCTGCGCACAGATACGCAGTATTTT
CASSLGALRTDTQYF
>NA|TRBJ1-5|TRBV28
TGTGCCAGCAGTTTTCGGGGGGAACTGAATCAGCCCCAGCATTTT
CASSFRGELNQPQHF
>NA|TRBJ1-2|TRBV19
TGTGCCAGTAGTATAGATCGAACTGGCTATGGCTACACCTTC
CASSIDRTGYGYTF
>TRBD1|TRBJ2-6|TRBV19
TGTGCCAGTAGTAGGCAGGGGGCAGGTGGGGCCAACGTCCTGACTTTC
CASSRQGAGGANVLTF
>NA|TRBJ2-7|TRBV2
TGTGCCAGCAGTGAACGACAGTCTTTCACCTACGAGCAGTACTTC
CASSERQSFTYEQYF
>NA|TRBJ1-2|TRBV14
TGTGCCAGCAGCCAATCATCCACTCTCGGCTACACCTTC
CASSQSSTLGYTF
>NA|TRBJ1-5|TRBV9
TGTGCCAGCAGCGTAGTGGGGGGTTGCGGAACCAATGATAGCAATCAGCCCCAGCATTTT
CASSVVGGCGTNDSNQPQHF
>NA|TRBJ1-5|TRBV6-6
TGTGCCAGCACGAGACAGCTGATCAATCAGCCCCAGCATTTT
CASTRQLINQPQHF
>NA|TRBJ1-2|TRBV28
TGTGCCAGCAGTTCGACAGAAAAAAGCTATGGCTACACCTTC
CASSSTEKSYGYTF
>NA|TRBJ2-7|TRBV5-4
TGTGCCAGCAGCGCAGGACTCCCCTACGAGCAGTACTTC
CASSAGLPYEQYF
>NA|TRBJ2-7|TRBV28
TGTGCCAGCAAATTCGCCCCTAGCGCCAAGAGGGACGAGCAGTACTTC
CASKFAPSAKRDEQYF
>NA|TRBJ1-1|TRBV20-1
TGCAGTGTGAGCAGGGGACCTGAAGCTTTCTTT
CSVSRGPEAFF
>NA|TRBJ1-1|TRBV7-9
TGTGCCAGCAGCTTACTAATGAACACTGAAGCTTTCTTT
CASSLLMNTEAFF
>NA|TRBJ2-7|TRBV6-5
TGTGCCAGCAGTTTTGACAGGCCCCCCTACGAGCAGTACTTC
CASSFDRPPYEQYF
>TRBD1|TRBJ2-2|TRBV6-5
TGTGCCAGCAGTTACAGCGGACAGGGGTACATCGGGGAGCTGTTTTTT
CASSYSGQGYIGELFF
>NA|TRBJ1-6|TRBV2
TGTGCCAGCACCGGACAGATCTCCTATAATTCACCCCTCCACTTT
CASTGQISYNSPLHF
>NA|TRBJ1-1|TRBV2
TGTGCCAGCAGTGAAAGCCCCGTGGGGCTTGAAGCTTTCTTT
CASSESPVGLEAFF
>TRBD2|TRBJ2-7|TRBV18
TGTGCCAGCTCACCACCGGGACTAGAGTACGAGCAGTACTTC
CASSPPGLEYEQYF
>NA|TRBJ2-7|TRBV13
TGTGCCAGCAGCGAGTACGGGGTCGAGTACGAGCAGTACTTC
CASSEYGVEYEQYF
>NA|TRBJ1-3|TRBV19
TGTGCCAGTAGTATTGGACAGACTGGAAACACCATATATTTT
CASSIGQTGNTIYF
>TRBD1|TRBJ2-7|TRBV7-2
TGTGCCAGCAGCTTAGCGGGGACAGGGCCAGCGAGGGAGCAGTACTTC
CASSLAGTGPAREQYF
>NA|TRBJ2-7|TRBV6-1
TGTGCCAGCAGTGACTTTGGCGGGCGACGCTCCTACGAGCAGTACTTC
CASSDFGGRRSYEQYF
>NA|TRBJ2-1|TRBV6-5
TGTGCCAGCAGTTACGATGGGCGCGCCCCTGGGGAGCAGTTCTTC
CASSYDGRAPGEQFF
>NA|TRBJ2-1|TRBV18
TGTGCCAGCTCACAGGGAGACCGTGACAATGAGCAGTTCTTC
CASSQGDRDNEQFF
>NA|TRBJ2-5|TRBV9
TGTGCCAGCAGCCTGAGGATGGGGGGAGAGACCCAGTACTTC
CASSLRMGGETQYF
>NA|TRBJ1-2|TRBV4-1
TGCGCCAGCAGCCAAAGGGGTGACAGCGATGGCTACACCTTC
CASSQRGDSDGYTF
>TRBD1|TRBJ1-4|TRBV7-7
TGTGCCAGCAGCCCCGGACAGGGACGTAATGAAAAACTGTTTTTT
CASSPGQGRNEKLFF